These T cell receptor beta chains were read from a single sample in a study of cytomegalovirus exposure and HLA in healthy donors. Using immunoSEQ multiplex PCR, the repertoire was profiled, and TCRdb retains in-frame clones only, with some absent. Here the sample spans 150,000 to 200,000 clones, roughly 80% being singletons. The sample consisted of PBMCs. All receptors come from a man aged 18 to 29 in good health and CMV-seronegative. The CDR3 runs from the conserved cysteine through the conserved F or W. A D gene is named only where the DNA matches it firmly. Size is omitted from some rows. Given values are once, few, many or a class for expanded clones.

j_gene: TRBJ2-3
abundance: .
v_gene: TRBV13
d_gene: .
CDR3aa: CASSQIPDTQYF
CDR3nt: TGTGCCAGCAGTCAGATCCCAGATACGCAGTATTTT

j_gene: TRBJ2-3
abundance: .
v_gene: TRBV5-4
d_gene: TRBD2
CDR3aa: CASSYRLAGDRDTQYF
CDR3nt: TGTGCCAGCAGCTACAGACTAGCGGGGGATAGGGATACGCAGTATTTT

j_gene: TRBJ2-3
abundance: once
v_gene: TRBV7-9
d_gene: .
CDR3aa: CASSPSLDTQYF
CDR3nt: TGTGCCAGCAGCCCGTCTTTGGATACGCAGTATTTT

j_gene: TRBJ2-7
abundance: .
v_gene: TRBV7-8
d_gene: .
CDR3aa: CASSFGGQSYEQYF
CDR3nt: TGTGCCAGCAGCTTCGGGGGACAGTCCTACGAGCAGTACTTC

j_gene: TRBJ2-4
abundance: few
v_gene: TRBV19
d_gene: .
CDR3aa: CASSTYPTGTSIKNIQYF
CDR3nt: TGTGCCAGTAGTACTTACCCGACAGGTACCTCTATCAAAAACATTCAGTACTTC

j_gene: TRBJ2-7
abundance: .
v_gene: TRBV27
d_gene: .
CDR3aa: CASSLSPLGHLEQYF
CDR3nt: TGTGCCAGCAGTTTATCTCCCCTGGGACATCTCGAGCAGTACTTC

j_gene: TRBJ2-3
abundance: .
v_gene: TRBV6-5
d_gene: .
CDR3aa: CASRTQVLATDTQYF
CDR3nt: TGTGCCAGCAGAACACAGGTACTAGCCACAGATACGCAGTATTTT

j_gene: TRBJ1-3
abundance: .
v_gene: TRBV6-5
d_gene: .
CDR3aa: CASSYGGHGNTIYF
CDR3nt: TGTGCCAGCAGTTATGGAGGGCACGGAAACACCATATATTTT

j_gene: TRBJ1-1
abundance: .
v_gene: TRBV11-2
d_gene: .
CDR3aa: CASSYLGAGEAFF
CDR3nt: TGTGCCAGCAGCTATCTCGGAGCCGGCGAAGCTTTCTTT

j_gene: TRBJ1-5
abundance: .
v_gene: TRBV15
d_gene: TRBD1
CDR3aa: CATSKDRGRWQPQHF
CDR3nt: TGTGCCACCAGCAAAGACAGGGGGCGATGGCAGCCCCAGCATTTT

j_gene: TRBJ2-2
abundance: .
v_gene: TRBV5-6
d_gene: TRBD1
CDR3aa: CASSLAWTGGRVNTGELFF
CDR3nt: TGTGCCAGCAGCTTGGCGTGGACAGGGGGGCGGGTGAACACCGGGGAGCTGTTTTTT

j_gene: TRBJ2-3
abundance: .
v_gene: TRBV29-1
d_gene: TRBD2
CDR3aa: CSDRGLAGGRDTQYF
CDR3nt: TGCAGCGACCGCGGACTAGCGGGGGGCAGGGATACGCAGTATTTT

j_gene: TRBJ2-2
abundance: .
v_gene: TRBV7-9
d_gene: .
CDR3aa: CAAGIPTGELFF
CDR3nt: TGTGCCGCAGGGATACCCACCGGGGAGCTGTTTTTT

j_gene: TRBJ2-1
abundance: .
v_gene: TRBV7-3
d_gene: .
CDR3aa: CASSPFGRASYNEQFF
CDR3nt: TGTGCCAGCAGTCCATTTGGGCGGGCTTCCTACAATGAGCAGTTCTTC

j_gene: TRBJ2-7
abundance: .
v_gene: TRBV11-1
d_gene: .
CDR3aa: CASSLEAGYEQYF
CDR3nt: TGTGCCAGCAGCTTAGAGGCAGGCTACGAGCAGTACTTC

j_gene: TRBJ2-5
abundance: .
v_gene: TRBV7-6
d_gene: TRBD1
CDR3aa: CASSGGQGRETQYF
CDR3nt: TGTGCCAGCAGCGGGGGACAGGGTCGAGAGACCCAGTACTTC

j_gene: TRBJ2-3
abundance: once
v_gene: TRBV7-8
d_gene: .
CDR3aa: CASSLRPGGLSDTQYF
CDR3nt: TGTGCCAGCAGCTTAAGGCCTGGAGGGTTGTCAGATACGCAGTATTTT

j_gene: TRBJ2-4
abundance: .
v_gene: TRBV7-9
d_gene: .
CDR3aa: CASSLTPRGKNIQYF
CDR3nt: TGTGCCAGCAGCCTAACCCCCCGGGGGAAAAACATTCAGTACTTC

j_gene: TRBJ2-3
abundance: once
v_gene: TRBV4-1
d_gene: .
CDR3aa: CASSKLSQSLDTQYF
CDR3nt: TGCGCCAGCAGCAAACTATCCCAGAGTTTGGATACGCAGTATTTT

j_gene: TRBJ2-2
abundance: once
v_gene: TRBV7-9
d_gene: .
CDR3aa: CASSARDFSTGELFF
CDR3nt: TGTGCCAGCAGCGCCCGGGACTTCTCCACCGGGGAGCTGTTTTTT

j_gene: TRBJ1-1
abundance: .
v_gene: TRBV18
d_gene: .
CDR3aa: CASSESLQGTSTFF
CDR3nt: TGTGCCAGCTCCGAGAGCCTTCAGGGGACGTCGACTTTCTTT

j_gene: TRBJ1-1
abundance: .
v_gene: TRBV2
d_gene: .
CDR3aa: CASPVPPGSEAFF
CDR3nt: TGTGCCAGCCCGGTACCGCCGGGATCTGAAGCTTTCTTT